These 13 T cell receptor beta chains share one sample of origin, sequenced in a study of identical twins. TCRdb fed the 5' RACE reads into MiXCR, producing one record per CDR3 protein. The sample consists of 250,000 to 300,000 distinct CDR3 sequences, 6.5% to 9.5% of them appearing once. These same records also appear under a second study, on yellow fever vaccine responses in identical twins.

The specimen was CD8+ T cells sorted from blood. These receptors originate from a woman under 30 in good health.

V and J are TRBV20-1 and TRBJ2-4; 13 bases align to TRBD2. From germline, CDR1 is DFQATT and CDR2 SNEGSKA (reference sequence). The CDR3 runs 17 residues. V lost 0 bases to trimming and J lost 4 bases; unmatched junction nucleotides: 6. The CDR3: CSARDQGLAGTKNIQYF. CDR3 in DNA: TGCAGTGCTAGAGATCAGGGACTAGCGGGGACAAAAAACATTCAGTACTTC.

Many counts were recorded for this clonotype. This rearrangement joins TRBV27 to TRBJ2-3; D gene uncertain. The V and J ends lost 0 bases and 1 base respectively, with 8 bases between them. Germline CDR1 reads MNHEY; CDR2 reads SMNVEV (reference sequence). This CDR3 comprises 15 residues. CDR3 sequence: CASSLSLVGTDTQYF. DNA for the CDR3: TGTGCCAGCAGTTTATCGTTGGTAGGCACAGATACGCAGTATTTT.

The rearrangement links TRBV7-9 to TRBJ2-7; a possible D gene is TRBD1 (5 bases). Germline CDR1 is SEHNR and CDR2 is FQNEAQ (reference sequence). Deletions cut 5 bases from V and 5 bases from J, with 16 bases between. This CDR3 region has 14 residues. The CDR3 DNA is TGTGCCAGCAGCCTATCGTTAGGGGTCCACGAGCAGTACTTC. Translation gives CASSLSLGVHEQYF.

This clonotype appeared a few times. The chain uses TRBV20-1 and TRBJ2-3; TRBD2 matches at 7 bases. Germline values: CDR1 DFQATT, CDR2 SNEGSKA (reference sequence). This CDR3 is built from 17 residues. V gave up 1 base and J gave up 2 bases; unmatched junction bases: 12. In nucleotides, the CDR3 is TGCAGTGCTAGAGTAGCTCCTTGGCTAGCGGACACAGATACGCAGTATTTT. Translating gives CSARVAPWLADTDTQYF.

This clonotype has at least ten counts. The J gene is TRBJ1-2, the V gene TRBV29-1, with 8 nucleotides matching TRBD1. The CDR3 has 14 amino acids. Germline CDR1 reads SQVTM; CDR2 reads ANQGSEA. Losses at the gene ends were 3 bases for V and 3 bases for J; bases not matched to a gene: 6. The CDR3 DNA reads TGCAGCGTTGAGGACAGGGAGAAGGACTATGGCTACACCTTC. It specifies CSVEDREKDYGYTF.

This clonotype was seen a few times. The chain recombines TRBV20-1 with TRBJ2-1, with D possibly matching TRBD2 (5 bases). Germline CDR1 is DFQATT and CDR2 is SNEGSKA (reference sequence). With 0 bases removed from V and 0 bases from J, the gap between germline ends came to 15 bases. The CDR3 runs to 17 residues. The CDR3 coding sequence is TGCAGTGCTAGAGATCACCGGGCGGCGGGCTCCTACAATGAGCAGTTCTTC. Residues: CSARDHRAAGSYNEQFF.

This clonotype turned up a few times. The V gene is TRBV20-1, the J gene TRBJ1-1; weak D call: TRBD1 (6 bases). CDR3 length equals 13 residues. From germline, CDR1 is DFQATT and CDR2 SNEGSKA (reference sequence). Between the trimmed V and J ends, which lost 0 bases and 4 bases, there was a span of 9 bases. The CDR3 protein is CSARDSGATEAFF. The CDR3, as DNA: TGCAGTGCTAGAGATTCAGGGGCCACTGAAGCTTTCTTT.

In its sample, this clonotype was seen many times. V usage is TRBV4-2 and J usage is TRBJ2-1; D is uncertain. Looked up from germline, CDR1 is LGHNA and CDR2 is YNFKEQ. V was pared by 1 base and J by 6 bases, with 7 bases between. This CDR3 region has 13 residues. As DNA, the CDR3 is TGTGCCAGCAGCCAAGTTGGTAGCAATGAGCAGTTCTTC. Encoded protein: CASSQVGSNEQFF.

This clonotype was recorded a few times. The chain combines TRBV20-1 with TRBJ2-3; the match to TRBD2 covers 9 bases. Per germline, CDR1 DFQATT and CDR2 SNEGSKA (reference sequence). Losses at the gene ends were 1 base for V and 7 bases for J; bases not matched to a gene: 6. The CDR3 loop spans 14 amino acids. The CDR3 nucleotides are TGCAGTGCTAGAGTCGGCGGGGGGGAAAATACGCAGTATTTT. Amino acids: CSARVGGGENTQYF.

A note on this clonotype: This may be a read error: a much more frequent sequence differs by one nucleotide. The chain carries TRBV2 and TRBJ2-1; 8 bases map to TRBD2. The CDR3 length is 19 residues. Germline loops: CDR1 SNHLY, CDR2 FYNNEI. The V segment lost 10 bases and the J segment 1 base; nucleotides outside the gene matches: 21. CDR3 sequence (DNA): TGTGCCATCAGATCCTATCGGGGGGGCCGAGATTTGTCCTACAATGAGCAGTTCTTC. This encodes CAIRSYRGGRDLSYNEQFF.

This clonotype was detected many times. The chain links TRBV12-3 or TRBV12-4 to TRBJ2-5, with 7 bases aligning to TRBD2. V dropped 5 bases and J dropped 5; count of bases not matched to a gene: 8. This CDR3 is built from 14 residues. The CDR3 DNA is TGTGCCAGCAGTGGATGGCGGGAGAGGGAGACCCAGTACTTC. As protein: CASSGWRERETQYF.

The chain links TRBV3-1 to TRBJ2-1; the D gene is possibly TRBD1 (7 bases). V was cut by 3 bases and J by 8 bases, with 14 bases left in between. Germline V lookup: CDR1 LGHDT, CDR2 YNNKEL (reference sequence). This CDR3 contains 14 residues. CDR3 loop: CASSQEGAGDEQFF. CDR3 bases: TGTGCCAGCAGCCAGGAGGGGGCCGGGGATGAGCAGTTCTTC.

This clonotype turned up a few times. The chain carries TRBV2 and TRBJ2-3; the D is unclear. The CDR3 covers 14 residues. The V and J ends lost 6 bases and 6 bases respectively, with 16 bases between them. CDR1 is SNHLY and CDR2 is FYNNEI in the germline V gene. The DNA for the CDR3 is TGTGCCAGCAGGAATCCTTTTGACTCGGATACGCAGTATTTT. Amino acid sequence: CASRNPFDSDTQYF.